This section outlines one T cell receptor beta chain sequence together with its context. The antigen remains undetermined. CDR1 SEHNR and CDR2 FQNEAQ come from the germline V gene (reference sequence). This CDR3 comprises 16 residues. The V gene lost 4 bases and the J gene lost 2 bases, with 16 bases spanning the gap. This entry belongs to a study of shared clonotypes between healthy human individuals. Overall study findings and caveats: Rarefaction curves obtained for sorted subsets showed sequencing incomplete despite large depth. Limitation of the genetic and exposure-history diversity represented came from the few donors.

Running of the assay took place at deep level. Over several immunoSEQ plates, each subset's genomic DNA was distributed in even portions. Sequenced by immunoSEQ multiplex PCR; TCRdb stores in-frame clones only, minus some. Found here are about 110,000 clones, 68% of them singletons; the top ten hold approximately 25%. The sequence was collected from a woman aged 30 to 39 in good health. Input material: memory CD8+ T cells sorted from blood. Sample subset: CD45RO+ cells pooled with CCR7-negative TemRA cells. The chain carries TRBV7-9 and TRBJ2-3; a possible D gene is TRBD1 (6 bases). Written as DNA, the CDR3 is TGTGCCAGCAGCTCCGTCCAGGGGCGGTTCACAGATACGCAGTATTTT. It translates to CASSSVQGRFTDTQYF. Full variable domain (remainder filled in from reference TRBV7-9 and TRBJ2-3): DTGVSQNPRHKITKRGQNVTFRCDPISEHNRLYWYRQTLGQGPEFLTYFQNEAQLEKSRLLSDRFSAERPKGSFSTLEIQRTEQGDSAMYLCASSSVQGRFTDTQYFGPGTRLTVL.